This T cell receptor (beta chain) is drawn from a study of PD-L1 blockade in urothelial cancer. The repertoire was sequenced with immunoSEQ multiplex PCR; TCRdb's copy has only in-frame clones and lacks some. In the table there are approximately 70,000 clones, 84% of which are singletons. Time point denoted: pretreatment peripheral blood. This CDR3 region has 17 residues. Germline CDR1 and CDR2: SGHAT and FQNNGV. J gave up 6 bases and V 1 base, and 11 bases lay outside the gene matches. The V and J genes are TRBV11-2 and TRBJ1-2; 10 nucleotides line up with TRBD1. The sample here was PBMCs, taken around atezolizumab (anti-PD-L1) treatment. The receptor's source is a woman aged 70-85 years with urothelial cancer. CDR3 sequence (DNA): TGTGCCAGCAGCTTAGTTCCCGATTCCGGGACAGGGGATGGCTACACCTTC. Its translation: CASSLVPDSGTGDGYTF.